This T cell receptor (beta chain) was found in a study of OX40 agonist ivuxolimab in advanced cancers. This table comes from immunoSEQ multiplex PCR, and its TCRdb copy is limited to in-frame clones, with some not included. The sample lists tens of thousands of clones; about 83% were seen once. The CDR3 runs 15 residues. Germline V gene sequence: CDR1 LGHNA, CDR2 YNFKEQ. V lost 5 bases, J lost 4 bases, and 8 bases stayed unmatched. This clonotype was sampled from an adult with an advanced solid tumor such as melanoma, head and neck, liver or kidney cancer. The chain uses TRBV4-2 and TRBJ1-5; 7 positions agree with TRBD1. The specimen comprised CD4+ or CD8+ T cells sorted from blood, sampled in a trial of the OX40 agonist ivuxolimab. CDR3 residues: CASSVSHRGNQPQHF. CDR3 sequence (DNA): TGTGCCAGCAGCGTTAGTCACAGGGGAAATCAGCCCCAGCATTTT.